Following are 4 T cell receptor beta chains from one sample sequenced in a study of breast tumors, draining lymph nodes, adjacent tissues. The lymph nodes were axillary draining lymph nodes from breast cancer patients. TCRdb re-analysed the multiplex PCR reads in MiXCR, keeping a single row per CDR3 protein. The sample yields around 150,000 distinct CDR3 sequences, approximately 32% seen once. Material for sequencing was axillary lymph node tissue. The receptors derive from a female donor with breast cancer. Some clones in this sample may be carry-over from other donors' samples.

CDR3 in DNA: TGCAGTGCCTACCCCGGGACAGGGGTTGGTAATTCACCCCTCCACTTT. It is translated as CSAYPGTGVGNSPLHF. The V and J genes are TRBV20-1 and TRBJ1-6; TRBD1 aligns across 10 bases. After removal of 6 bases from V and 6 bases from J, the junction contained 11 bases not matched to a gene. This CDR3 region has 16 residues. Germline loops: CDR1 DFQATT, CDR2 SNEGSKA (reference sequence).

In this sample, this clonotype turned up many times. This chain connects TRBV12-3 or TRBV12-4 to TRBJ1-2; D call uncertain. V gave up 6 bases and J gave up 7 bases, with 18 bases separating them. This CDR3 comprises 14 residues. The CDR3 DNA sequence: TGTGCCAGCAGACGTACGTCGGGGAAGCTTGGCTACACCTTC. Translating it yields CASRRTSGKLGYTF.

This clonotype was found many times. J is TRBJ2-5 and V is TRBV30; D is undetermined. The germline CDR1 and CDR2 sequences are GTSNPN and SVGIG (reference sequence). The CDR3 covers 13 residues. V lost 2 bases, J lost 5 bases, and 12 bases lay in between. The CDR3 DNA reads as TGTGCCTGGAGTCGTGACTCCGCGGAGACCCAGTACTTC. This codes for CAWSRDSAETQYF.

This sequence joins TRBV6-1 and TRBJ1-1; D is undetermined. The CDR3 sequence is 14 residues long. Per germline, CDR1 MNHNS and CDR2 SASEGT. V was cut by 6 bases and J by 8 bases, with 19 bases left in between. The CDR3 DNA reads TGTGCCAGCAGCCGAGGGTTCCTAGTCGGGGAAGCTTTCTTT. This gives the protein CASSRGFLVGEAFF.